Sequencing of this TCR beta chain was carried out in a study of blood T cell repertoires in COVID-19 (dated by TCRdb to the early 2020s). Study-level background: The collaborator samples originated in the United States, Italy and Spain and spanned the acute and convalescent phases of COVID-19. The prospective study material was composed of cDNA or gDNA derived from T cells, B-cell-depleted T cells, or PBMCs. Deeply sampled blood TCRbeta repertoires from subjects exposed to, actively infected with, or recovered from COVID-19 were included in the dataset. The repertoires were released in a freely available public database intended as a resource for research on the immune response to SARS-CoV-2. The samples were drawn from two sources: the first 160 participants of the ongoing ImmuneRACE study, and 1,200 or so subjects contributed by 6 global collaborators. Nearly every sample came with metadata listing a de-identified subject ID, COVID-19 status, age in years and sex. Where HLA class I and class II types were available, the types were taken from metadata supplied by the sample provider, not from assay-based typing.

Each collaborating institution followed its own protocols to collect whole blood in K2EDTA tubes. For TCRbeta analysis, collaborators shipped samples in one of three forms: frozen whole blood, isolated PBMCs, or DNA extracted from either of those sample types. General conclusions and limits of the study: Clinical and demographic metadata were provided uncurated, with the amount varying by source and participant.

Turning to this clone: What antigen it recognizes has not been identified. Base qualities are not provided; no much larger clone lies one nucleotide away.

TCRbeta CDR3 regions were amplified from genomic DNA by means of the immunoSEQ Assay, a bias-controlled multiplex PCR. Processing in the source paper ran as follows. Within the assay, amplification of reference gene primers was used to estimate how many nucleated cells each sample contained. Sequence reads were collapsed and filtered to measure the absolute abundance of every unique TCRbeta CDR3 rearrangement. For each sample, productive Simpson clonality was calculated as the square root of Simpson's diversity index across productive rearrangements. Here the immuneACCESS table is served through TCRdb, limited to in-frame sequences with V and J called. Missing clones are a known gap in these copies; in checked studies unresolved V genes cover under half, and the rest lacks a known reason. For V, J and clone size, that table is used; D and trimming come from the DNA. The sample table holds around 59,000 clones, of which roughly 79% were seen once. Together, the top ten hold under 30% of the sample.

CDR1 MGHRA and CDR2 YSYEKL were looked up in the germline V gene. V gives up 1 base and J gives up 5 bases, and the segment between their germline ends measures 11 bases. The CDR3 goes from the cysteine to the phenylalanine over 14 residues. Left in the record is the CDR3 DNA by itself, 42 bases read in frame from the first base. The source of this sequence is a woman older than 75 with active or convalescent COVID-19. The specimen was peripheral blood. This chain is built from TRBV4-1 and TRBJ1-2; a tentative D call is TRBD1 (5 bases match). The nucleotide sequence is TGCGCCAGCAGCCAAGTGGCAGGGAATTATGGCTACACCTTC. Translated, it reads CASSQVAGNYGYTF.